This T cell receptor beta chain was obtained from a study of cytomegalovirus exposure and HLA in healthy donors. Study-level points and caveats: Excluded: some indistinguishable V segments such as TRBV6-2 and TRBV6-3. In a later analysis, HLA-associated TCR beta chains were more clonally expanded than equally common others. Despite most TCR sequences being rare, some public TCRs occurred in many donors. A likely sequencing artifact accounted for one observed cluster of highly shared sequence variants.

Primers: 60 Vbeta forward and 13 Jbeta reverse. Produced via immunoSEQ multiplex PCR; TCRdb's table is partial and in-frame only. The repertoire consists of some 180,000 clones, with around four fifths occurring once and the leading ten covering roughly 1.7%. CDR1 SGHTA and CDR2 FQGTGA come from the germline V gene. CDR3 length equals 14 residues. V shed 4 bases and J 6 bases; nucleotides not matched to a gene: 4. Comment on this clone: Its antigen is unidentified.

This receptor was taken from a middle-aged man in good health and CMV-seropositive. Sequencing was done on a sample of PBMCs. This chain connects TRBV7-3 to TRBJ2-4; 9 bases match TRBD1. The CDR3 DNA follows: TGTGCCAGCAGCTCCGGACAGGGGACAAACATTCAGTACTTC. Its protein product is CASSSGQGTNIQYF.